Each of the 15 T cell receptor beta chains below was sequenced from the same sample in a study of T cells after yellow fever vaccination (dated by TCRdb to about 2019). The sample's treatment or condition label, in plain terms: live attenuated yellow fever vaccine strain. Receptor amplification or capture employed 5' RACE. Sequencer: Illumina NovaSeq 6000. Using fastp at Q25 and MiXCR, TCRdb reprocessed the public reads and kept productive beta chains. Entries that share a CDR3 protein sequence are merged under the most common genes and DNA. The sample table lists a few hundred thousand distinct CDR3 sequences, 3% to 4% of them with a count of one. The ten top clones hold approximately 3.5% of the sample. The specimen comprised CD4+ T cells sorted from PBMCs, sampled 10 days after the yellow fever booster vaccination. The receptors stem from a man younger than 35 who received the YFV17D yellow fever vaccine.

The V gene is TRBV19, the J gene TRBJ2-5; 7 bases fit TRBD1. The germline gives CDR1 LNHDA, CDR2 SQIVND (reference sequence). This CDR3 spans 15 amino acids. V was clipped by 5 bases and J by 0 bases; unmatched bases: 6. CDR3: CASSSLQGYQETQYF. The CDR3 DNA follows: TGTGCCAGTAGTTCTCTACAGGGGTACCAAGAGACCCAGTACTTC. Together with reference TRBV19 and TRBJ2-5, the CDR3 gives the full variable domain: DGGITQSPKYLFRKEGQNVTLSCEQNLNHDAMYWYRQDPGQGLRLIYYSQIVNDFQKGDIAEGYSVSREKKESFPLTVTSAQKNPTAFYLCASSSLQGYQETQYFGPGTRLLVL.

This clonotype was counted at least ten times. This rearrangement joins TRBV6-5 to TRBJ1-6, with unresolved D. CDR1 and CDR2 (germline): MNHEY, SVGAGI. The CDR3 is 15 residues long. The V end was cut by 6 bases, the J end by 7 bases, with 16 bases between. The CDR3 loop is CASRPFFDRNSPLHF. The CDR3 nucleotides read TGTGCCAGCAGACCCTTCTTCGATCGGAATTCACCCCTCCACTTT.

This clonotype was observed at least ten times. V usage is TRBV29-1 and J usage is TRBJ2-2; 8 nucleotides agree with TRBD1. The CDR3 runs 14 residues. The V gene end was trimmed by 7 bases and the J gene end by 4 bases; junction bases not matched to a gene: 8. Germline V gene lookup returns CDR1 SQVTM and CDR2 ANQGSEA. The CDR3, as DNA: TGCAGCGGCGCAGGGGGCGCGGGCACCGGGGAGCTGTTTTTT. It codes for CSGAGGAGTGELFF.

As for this clonotype: Being one base from a much bigger clone, this may be a read error. In nucleotides, the CDR3 is TGTGCCAGCGGAGGGAGGGCCGCTAAATATGGCTACACCTTC. Translated: CASGGRAAKYGYTF. The chain has TRBV28 and TRBJ1-2, with D uncertain. Germline values: CDR1 MDHEN, CDR2 SYDVKM. The CDR3 consists of 14 residues.

The sample holds a few counts of this clonotype. The chain is built from TRBV4-1 and TRBJ1-3, with TRBD1 matching over 7 bases. The germline V gene has CDR1 MGHRA and CDR2 YSYEKL. The CDR3 runs 16 residues. The V gene end was trimmed by 4 bases and the J gene end by 2 bases; junction bases not matched to a gene: 8. The CDR3 sequence is CASSPYGQETGNTIYF. CDR3 DNA sequence: TGCGCCAGCAGCCCTTACGGACAGGAGACTGGAAACACCATATATTTT.

This clonotype was found many times. The V call is TRBV7-8, the J call TRBJ2-3, with D perhaps matching TRBD2 (6 bases). V was shortened by 5 bases and J by 4 bases, with 19 bases between the two germline ends. This CDR3 comprises 16 residues. CDR1 and CDR2 (germline): SGHVS, FQNEAQ. The CDR3 sequence: CASSRTSSRGADTQYF. As DNA, the CDR3 is TGTGCCAGCAGCCGTACTAGCTCTCGCGGGGCAGATACGCAGTATTTT.

This clonotype has a count of ten or more. The rearrangement uses TRBV5-6 and TRBJ2-1; D gene unclear. The germline V and J ends were trimmed by 5 bases and 8 bases, with 17 bases remaining between them. Germline CDR1 reads SGHDT; CDR2 reads YYEEEE. This CDR3 is built from 14 residues. The CDR3 nucleotides read TGTGCCAGCAGGCCCCGGATGGCCAACCATGAGCAGTTCTTC. It is translated as CASRPRMANHEQFF.

The chain joins TRBV5-1 to TRBJ1-1, with 7 positions matching TRBD1. The germline gives CDR1 SGHRS, CDR2 YFSETQ. This CDR3 contains 15 residues. After removal of 2 bases from V and 4 bases from J, the junction contained 8 bases not matched to a gene. The CDR3 reads CASSFDRVKGTEAFF. The CDR3 DNA sequence: TGCGCCAGCAGCTTCGACAGGGTGAAAGGCACTGAAGCTTTCTTT.

In its sample, this clonotype was seen many times. The chain employs TRBV7-2 and TRBJ1-6; TRBD1 agrees at 8 bases. The junction had 6 bases not matched to a gene; V was cut back by 7 bases and J by 4 bases. Germline CDR1 is SGHTA and CDR2 is FQGNSA. CDR3 length: 15 residues. The CDR3 loop is CASTTDRAYNSPLHF. The CDR3 DNA follows: TGTGCCAGCACCACGGACAGGGCGTATAATTCACCCCTCCACTTT.

This chain uses TRBV6-1 with TRBJ1-2, with TRBD1 matching 10 bases. V gave up 8 bases and J gave up 1 base; unmatched junction bases: 4. The CDR3 is made up of 14 amino acids. The germline CDR1 and CDR2 sequences are MNHNS and SASEGT. The CDR3 DNA sequence: TGTGCCAGCGTCCGGGACAGGGGTAACTATGGCTACACCTTC. Translating gives CASVRDRGNYGYTF.

This clonotype appeared many times. The chain combines TRBV4-1 with TRBJ2-4; D ambiguous. The germline V gene encodes CDR1 MGHRA and CDR2 YSYEKL. The V and J ends lost 4 bases and 5 bases respectively, with 9 bases between them. This CDR3 comprises 13 residues. The CDR3 loop is CASSLDDQNIQYF. CDR3 bases: TGCGCCAGCAGCCTCGACGACCAAAACATTCAGTACTTC.

The chain employs TRBV20-1 and TRBJ1-2; D may be TRBD1 (5 bases). V was pared by 3 bases and J by 7 bases, with 12 bases between. The CDR3 extends over 12 amino acids. The germline V gene encodes CDR1 DFQATT and CDR2 SNEGSKA (reference sequence). DNA of the CDR3: TGCAGTGCTAGTGCGGGGCTGGGTGGCTACACCTTC. Translating it yields CSASAGLGGYTF.

V is TRBV7-2 and J is TRBJ1-6; maybe TRBD1 (5 bases). CDR3 length: 17 residues. Germline lookup yields CDR1 SGHTA and CDR2 FQGNSA. Trimming stripped 1 base from V and 2 bases from J, with 12 bases between. CDR3 sequence (DNA): TGTGCCAGCAGCTTAGTTGGGGGGTCCACCTATAATTCACCCCTCCACTTT. Protein sequence: CASSLVGGSTYNSPLHF.

This clonotype was recorded many times. This chain connects TRBV3-1 to TRBJ2-1; D is possibly TRBD2 (5 bases). CDR3 length: 13 residues. Trimming stripped 0 bases from V and 13 bases from J, with 13 bases between. Germline CDR1 LGHDT, CDR2 YNNKEL (reference sequence). CDR3 nucleotide sequence: TGTGCCAGCAGCCAAGATTGGAGGCGGGTTCAGTTCTTC. This encodes CASSQDWRRVQFF.

The rearrangement links TRBV25-1 to TRBJ1-4; possible D gene TRBD1, 6 bases. The CDR3 is made up of 15 amino acids. Trimming removed 8 bases at V and 4 bases at J, with 17 bases between. CDR1 is MGHDK and CDR2 is SYGVNS in the germline V gene. The CDR3 sequence is CASGQLQGYNEKLFF. CDR3 sequence (DNA): TGTGCCAGCGGACAGTTACAGGGATATAATGAAAAACTGTTTTTT.